Listed below are T cell receptor beta chains from one sample, sequenced in a study of blood T cells in healthy people across ages. TCRdb re-called the 5' RACE reads through MiXCR, storing one row per CDR3 protein. The sample carries some 1.5 million distinct CDR3 sequences, over 25% recorded once. Sequencing was carried out using blood. These receptor sequences come from a woman in her 30s in good health. CDR3s include the opening cysteine and the closing phenylalanine or tryptophan. A D gene is named only where the DNA matches it firmly. A clone size is listed for some rows: how often the clone was seen (once, few, many), or a class if it is expanded.

j_call v_call clone_size d_call cdr3_aa cdr3_nt
TRBJ2-3 TRBV12-3/TRBV12-4 . . CASSFLSGNSTDTQYF TGTGCCAGCAGTTTTCTATCGGGGAACAGCACAGATACGCAGTATTTT
TRBJ2-7 TRBV27 few . CASSAGTLSHDEQYF TGTGCCAGCAGTGCGGGGACACTAAGCCACGACGAGCAGTACTTC
TRBJ2-1 TRBV20-1 . TRBD2 CSARNVPSGSPGVPKQFF TGCAGTGCTAGAAATGTGCCTAGCGGGAGTCCCGGTGTCCCTAAGCAGTTCTTC
TRBJ1-5 TRBV4-1 few . CASSQGGVGINQPQHF TGCGCCAGCAGCCAGGGGGGCGTAGGGATCAATCAGCCCCAGCATTTT
TRBJ2-7 TRBV3-1 many . CASSQDARTYEQYF TGCGCCAGCAGCCAAGATGCAAGAACCTACGAGCAGTACTTC
TRBJ2-7 TRBV12-3/TRBV12-4 many . CASSLRGPEAADEQYF TGTGCCAGCAGTTTGCGGGGGCCTGAGGCGGCGGACGAGCAGTACTTC
TRBJ2-4 TRBV20-1 . . CSATQGTKNIQYF TGCAGTGCAACCCAGGGAACCAAAAACATTCAGTACTTC
TRBJ2-6 TRBV10-3 few . CATSGDSGANVPTF TGTGCCACCTCAGGGGACTCTGGGGCCAACGTCCCGACTTTC
TRBJ1-4 TRBV20-1 few . CSVRAQSNEKLFF TGCAGTGTAAGGGCACAGAGTAATGAAAAACTGTTTTTT
TRBJ2-1 TRBV5-1 . . CASSRLAHNEQFF TGCGCCAGCAGTAGACTTGCACACAATGAGCAGTTCTTC
TRBJ2-5 TRBV7-8 . . CASSQGRQDTQYF TGTGCCAGCAGCCAGGGACGGCAAGACACCCAGTACTTC
TRBJ2-5 TRBV7-2 many TRBD2 CASSLSNSGGQETQYF TGTGCCAGCAGCTTGAGCAATAGCGGGGGCCAAGAGACCCAGTACTTC
TRBJ2-1 TRBV27 . TRBD2 CASSKTSGGNEQFF TGTGCCAGCAGTAAGACTAGCGGGGGTAATGAGCAGTTCTTC
TRBJ1-5 TRBV27 . . CANSRSRGQPQHF TGTGCCAACAGTCGATCCAGGGGACAGCCCCAGCATTTT
TRBJ2-3 TRBV18 . TRBD2 CASSPRSASGLSTDTQYF TGTGCCAGCTCACCACGGTCGGCTAGCGGGTTGAGCACAGATACGCAGTATTTT
TRBJ1-5 TRBV20-1 many TRBD1 CSARAGQGFNQPQHF TGCAGTGCTAGAGCGGGACAGGGGTTTAATCAGCCCCAGCATTTT
TRBJ2-5 TRBV7-2 . . CASSLDVVETQYF TGTGCCAGCAGCTTAGACGTGGTAGAGACCCAGTACTTC
TRBJ2-2 TRBV5-1 . . CASSAEFGNTGELFF TGCGCCAGCAGCGCCGAATTCGGGAACACCGGGGAGCTGTTTTTT
TRBJ2-5 TRBV20-1 . TRBD2 CSALRTSGETQYF TGCAGTGCCCTACGGACTAGCGGGGAGACCCAGTACTTC
TRBJ2-1 TRBV27 many . CASSSGPYNEQFF TGTGCCAGCAGTTCCGGTCCATACAATGAGCAGTTCTTC
TRBJ2-2 TRBV7-3 . . CASSGQTNTGELFF TGTGCCAGCTCCGGACAGACGAACACCGGGGAGCTGTTTTTT
TRBJ2-7 TRBV11-3 . TRBD2 CASSLEAGVSEQYF TGTGCCAGCAGCTTAGAAGCGGGAGTGTCCGAGCAGTACTTC
TRBJ2-2 TRBV6-5 once . CASNGDTGELFF TGTGCCAGCAACGGTGACACCGGGGAGCTGTTTTTT
TRBJ1-2 TRBV20-1 . . CSAPTGGLNYGYTF TGCAGTGCTCCAACGGGGGGTCTTAACTATGGCTACACCTTC
TRBJ2-3 TRBV12-3/TRBV12-4 . . CASSFWAADLRDTQYF TGTGCCAGCAGTTTTTGGGCAGCCGACCTCCGAGATACGCAGTATTTT
TRBJ2-7 TRBV5-1 many TRBD2 CASSFGTTSYEQYF TGCGCCAGCAGCTTCGGGACTACCTCCTACGAGCAGTACTTC
TRBJ2-7 TRBV7-9 many . CASSPGALSYEQYF TGTGCCAGCAGCCCAGGAGCTCTCTCCTACGAGCAGTACTTC
TRBJ2-1 TRBV9 few TRBD2 CASSGGLGYNEQFF TGTGCCAGCAGCGGCGGACTAGGTTACAATGAGCAGTTCTTC
TRBJ1-2 TRBV5-1 many . CASTDSLANYGYTF TGCGCCAGCACCGACAGCTTAGCTAACTATGGCTACACCTTC
TRBJ2-7 TRBV27 . TRBD1 CASRPGQGSYNEQYF TGTGCCAGCAGGCCGGGACAGGGATCCTACAATGAGCAGTACTTC
TRBJ2-1 TRBV3-1 few TRBD2 CASISGTSANNEQFF TGTGCCAGCATCTCCGGGACTAGCGCCAACAATGAGCAGTTCTTC
TRBJ2-2 TRBV24-1 . . CATRGSAGELFF TGTGCCACCAGAGGGAGCGCCGGGGAGCTGTTTTTT
TRBJ2-7 TRBV27 few . CASSNWGLSSYEQYF TGTGCCAGCAGTAACTGGGGACTGAGCTCCTACGAGCAGTACTTC
TRBJ2-7 TRBV3-1 . . CASSQGGGKYEQYF TGTGCCAGCAGCCAAGGAGGGGGGAAATACGAGCAGTACTTC
TRBJ2-4 TRBV7-2 . TRBD1 CASSPGTGLVKNIQYF TGTGCCAGCAGCCCCGGGACAGGCCTAGTCAAAAACATTCAGTACTTC
TRBJ2-7 TRBV10-2 few . CASRERRESYEQYF TGCGCCAGCAGGGAGCGGAGAGAATCTTACGAGCAGTACTTC
TRBJ1-2 TRBV4-1 . . CASSPDGASYGYTF TGCGCCAGCAGCCCAGACGGTGCGAGCTATGGCTACACCTTC
TRBJ2-3 TRBV29-1 many TRBD2 CSVRGRSTDTQYF TGCAGCGTTCGCGGGAGGTCCACAGATACGCAGTATTTT
TRBJ1-2 TRBV29-1 . . CSVDFLEESGYTF TGCAGCGTTGATTTTTTGGAGGAGTCTGGCTACACCTTC
TRBJ2-7 TRBV7-2 . TRBD1 CASSQDRAEYEQYF TGTGCCAGCAGCCAGGACAGGGCGGAGTACGAGCAGTACTTC
TRBJ2-4 TRBV10-3 many TRBD1 CANRPGQGASEQYF TGTGCTAATCGACCGGGACAGGGGGCGAGTGAGCAGTACTTC